A single sample is the source of the 14 T cell receptor beta chains below, sequenced in a study of T cells after yellow fever vaccination. One entry per CDR3 protein results from TCRdb running MiXCR on the 5' RACE reads. This table has around 530,000 distinct CDR3 sequences, approximately 16% appearing once. The specimen comprised PBMCs, sampled more than 4 days after the first yellow fever vaccination. These receptors all stem from a man between 18 and 35 years old who received the YFV17D yellow fever vaccine.

The V and J genes are TRBV4-1 and TRBJ2-4; the D gene is possibly TRBD1 (6 bases). This CDR3 has 15 residues. V was shortened by 6 bases and J by 8 bases, with 20 bases between the two germline ends. Germline CDR1 is MGHRA and CDR2 is YSYEKL. Here the CDR3 reads CASRPRQAEVDIQYF. Here the CDR3 DNA reads TGCGCCAGCAGGCCTAGACAGGCCGAGGTGGACATTCAGTACTTC.

The chain is built from TRBV20-1 and TRBJ2-5; 8 nucleotides align to TRBD2. The CDR3 is 13 amino acids. V gave up 1 base and J gave up 7 bases; unmatched junction bases: 5. CDR1 is DFQATT, CDR2 SNEGSKA, per germline (reference sequence). Written as DNA, the CDR3 is TGCAGTGCTAGAGTCGGGAGGGGAGGGACCCAGTACTTC. It yields the protein CSARVGRGGTQYF.

This clonotype was counted between two and nine times. The V gene is TRBV6-2 or TRBV6-3, the J gene TRBJ2-5; 9 positions match TRBD1. This CDR3 spans 16 amino acids. The V segment lost 2 bases and the J segment 5 bases; nucleotides outside the gene matches: 9. The V gene's germline CDR1 is MNHEY and CDR2 SVGEGT. CDR3 nucleotides: TGTGCCAGCAGTTACCCTACGGACAGGGGTGGTGAGACCCAGTACTTC. This codes for CASSYPTDRGGETQYF.

V is TRBV7-9 and J is TRBJ1-4, with D possibly being TRBD1 (5 bases). Trimming took 3 bases from V and 4 from J, leaving 12 bases between them. The CDR3 has 15 residues. Germline V gene lookup returns CDR1 SEHNR and CDR2 FQNEAQ (reference sequence). The DNA of the CDR3 is TGTGCCAGCAGCTTTTTAGAGGGGATTAATGAAAAACTGTTTTTT. Translated: CASSFLEGINEKLFF.

The chain carries TRBV12-5 and TRBJ1-1; no definite D call. V lost 3 bases and J 1 base, leaving 6 bases between the germline ends. The germline V gene encodes CDR1 LGHNT and CDR2 FRNRAP. The CDR3 consists of 13 residues. The CDR3 DNA follows: TGTGCTAGTGGTTTCACCGAGAACACTGAAGCTTTCTTT. This codes for CASGFTENTEAFF.

This clonotype was seen a few times. The chain is built from TRBV6-1 and TRBJ1-4; 10 positions agree with TRBD1. The length of the CDR3 is 15 residues. Germline values: CDR1 MNHNS, CDR2 SASEGT. After removal of 5 bases from V and 6 bases from J, the junction contained 6 bases not matched to a gene. The CDR3 region has the DNA TGTGCCAGCAGTCCTCGGGACAGGGGTTATGAAAAACTGTTTTTT. It is translated as CASSPRDRGYEKLFF.

This clonotype occurred a few times. As DNA, the CDR3 is TGTGCCAGCAGCCCTCCTCAAGCGGGGGCCAATAATGAGCAGTTCTTC. The encoded protein is CASSPPQAGANNEQFF. The rearrangement joins TRBV11-2 to TRBJ2-1, with TRBD2 identical over 8 bases. Trimming at V came to 5 bases and at J to 7 bases, leaving 13 bases not matched to a gene. CDR3 length equals 16 residues. Germline lookup yields CDR1 SGHAT and CDR2 FQNNGV.

This clonotype was observed a few times. The rearrangement joins TRBV5-1 to TRBJ2-7; a weak D match, TRBD1 (7 bases). The CDR3 length is 16 residues. The germline V gene encodes CDR1 SGHRS and CDR2 YFSETQ. The ends were cut back, 4 bases at V and 1 base at J, with 18 bases in the middle. The CDR3 is CASSHITGDFSYEQYF. CDR3 bases: TGCGCCAGCAGCCATATTACAGGGGACTTTTCCTACGAGCAGTACTTC.

The gene calls are TRBV29-1 and TRBJ2-3, with D maybe TRBD1 (5 bases). Germline loops: CDR1 SQVTM, CDR2 ANQGSEA. The CDR3 has 16 amino acids. V lost 3 bases and J 2 bases, leaving 18 bases between the germline ends. This chain's CDR3 is CSVDGIGRQNTDTQYF. The CDR3 DNA is TGCAGCGTTGATGGTATTGGTCGACAGAACACAGATACGCAGTATTTT.

The chain uses TRBV4-1 and TRBJ1-6, with D possibly TRBD1 on 5 matching bases. Germline V gene lookup returns CDR1 MGHRA and CDR2 YSYEKL. The CDR3 extends over 15 amino acids. The V end lost 5 bases, the J end lost 7 bases, and 15 bases lay between the germline ends. The CDR3 loop is CASSYSGQGNSPLHF. CDR3 sequence (DNA): TGCGCCAGCAGCTATAGTGGACAAGGAAATTCACCCCTCCACTTT.

This chain joins TRBV2 and TRBJ2-3, with 10 bases identical to TRBD2. In germline, CDR1 is SNHLY, CDR2 FYNNEI. The V and J ends lost 6 bases and 4 bases, in that order; junction bases with no gene match: 7. The CDR3 is made up of 15 amino acids. In nucleotides, the CDR3 is TGTGCCAGCAGACAACTAGCGGGGACATCAGATACGCAGTATTTT. Encoded protein: CASRQLAGTSDTQYF. Together with reference TRBV2 and TRBJ2-3, the CDR3 gives the full variable domain: EPEVTQTPSHQVTQMGQEVILRCVPISNHLYFYWYRQILGQKVEFLVSFYNNEISEKSEIFDDQFSVERPDGSNFTLKIRSTKLEDSAMYFCASRQLAGTSDTQYFGPGTRLTVL.

The chain has TRBV20-1 and TRBJ2-7; TRBD1 is a possible D gene (6 bases). The CDR3 loop spans 13 amino acids. CDR1 DFQATT and CDR2 SNEGSKA come from the germline V gene (reference sequence). The ends were cut back, 2 bases at V and 2 bases at J, with 10 bases in the middle. The CDR3 DNA reads TGCAGTGCTAGAAACCAGGGGACCTACGAGCAGTACGTC. Protein product: CSARNQGTYEQYV.

The table lists this clonotype with a few counts. The chain carries TRBV7-3 and TRBJ2-3; D ambiguous. Trimming cost V 5 bases and J 1 base, with 13 bases left between them. In germline, CDR1 is SGHTA, CDR2 FQGTGA. The CDR3 has 15 amino acids. The CDR3 spells CASSQTVQRTDTQYF. Written as DNA, the CDR3 is TGTGCCAGCAGCCAAACCGTCCAACGCACAGATACGCAGTATTTT. The full variable domain, completed using reference TRBV7-3 and TRBJ2-3, is GAGVSQTPSNKVTEKGKYVELRCDPISGHTALYWYRQSLGQGPEFLIYFQGTGAADDSGLPNDRFFAVRPEGSVSTLKIQRTERGDSAVYLCASSQTVQRTDTQYFGPGTRLTVL.

The gene calls are TRBV9 and TRBJ1-1; maybe TRBD1 (6 bases). Germline assignment: CDR1 SGDLS and CDR2 YYNGEE. The CDR3 has 14 amino acids. Trimming left V 0 bases short and J 5 bases short, with 11 bases between. The CDR3 region is CASSVDGGRTEAFF. CDR3 in DNA: TGTGCCAGCAGCGTAGATGGGGGGCGAACTGAAGCTTTCTTT.